Listed here is a single TCR beta chain. The CDR3 totals 15 residues. Germline trimming cut 3 bases from V and 6 bases from J; bases unmatched to any gene: 5. Germline-derived CDR1 and CDR2 are LNHNV and YYDKDF (reference sequence). The data were taken from a study of blood T cell repertoires in COVID-19. In the study overall: Italy, Spain and the United States were the sources of the convalescent and acute COVID-19 samples. Sources were T cells, B-cell-depleted T cells, or PBMCs; the material itself was cDNA or gDNA.

Produced via immunoSEQ multiplex PCR; TCRdb's table is partial and in-frame only. The sample holds approximately 250,000 clones, around nine tenths seen once. The sequence came from a man aged 35-49 years with active or convalescent COVID-19. The chain is built from TRBV15 and TRBJ2-2; 9 bases align to TRBD1. Sequenced sample: peripheral blood. The CDR3 reads CATSRDRGVPGELFF. CDR3 sequence (DNA): TGTGCCACCAGCAGGGACAGGGGAGTCCCCGGGGAGCTGTTTTTT.